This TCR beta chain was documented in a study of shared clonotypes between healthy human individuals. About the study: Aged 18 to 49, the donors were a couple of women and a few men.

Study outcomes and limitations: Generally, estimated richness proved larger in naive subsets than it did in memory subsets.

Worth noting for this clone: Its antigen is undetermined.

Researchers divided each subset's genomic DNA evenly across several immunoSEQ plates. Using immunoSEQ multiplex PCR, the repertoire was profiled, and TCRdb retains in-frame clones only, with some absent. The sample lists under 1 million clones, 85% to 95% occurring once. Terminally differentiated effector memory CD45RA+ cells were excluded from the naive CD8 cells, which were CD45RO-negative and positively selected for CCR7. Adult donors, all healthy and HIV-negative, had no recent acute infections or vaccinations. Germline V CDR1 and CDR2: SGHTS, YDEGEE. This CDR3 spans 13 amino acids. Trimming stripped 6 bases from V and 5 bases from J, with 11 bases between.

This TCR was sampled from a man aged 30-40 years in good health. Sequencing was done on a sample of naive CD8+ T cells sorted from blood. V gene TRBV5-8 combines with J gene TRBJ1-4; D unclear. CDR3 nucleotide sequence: TGTGCCAGCACCCCAGTGGAAAATGAAAAACTGTTTTTT. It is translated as CASTPVENEKLFF.